This T cell receptor (beta chain) was captured in a study of T cells in Graves' hyperthyroidism and ophthalmopathy. Study outcomes and limitations: A 13 V-J model separated ophthalmopathy from stable hyperthyroidism.

As to this clonotype: Its antigen is currently unknown.

With V trimmed by 4 bases and J by 7 bases, 13 bases remained unmatched. The CDR3 length is 15 residues. There were TCR beta CDR3 regions amplified from RNA transcripts. First-round RT-PCR targeting the TCR CDR3 was performed with the HTBI primer set. Via MiXCR, TCRdb re-called the multiplex PCR reads, giving one row per CDR3 protein. The data show about 300,000 distinct CDR3 sequences, with roughly 17% seen just once and around 34% held by the top ten. Material: blood. The origin of this receptor is a young man with Graves' hyperthyroidism. J is TRBJ2-7 and V is TRBV12-3 or TRBV12-4; the match to TRBD1 covers 7 bases. This CDR3 reads CASSSWRPATGEQYF. Written as DNA, the CDR3 is TGTGCCAGCAGTTCGTGGAGGCCTGCGACAGGGGAGCAGTACTTC.